Shown below are 8 T cell receptor beta chains from a single sample sequenced in a study of T-cell reconstitution after alpha-beta-depleted transplantation in children (dated by TCRdb to 2016 to 2018). According to the study, the label for this sample's treatment or condition signals: allogeneic hematopoietic cell transplantation with graft depleted of TCRalphabeta T cells and CD19 B cells. Library preparation used PCR. The sequencer listed for this sample is Illumina HiSeq 2500. TCR libraries were prepared with molecular barcoding, using unique molecular identifiers to normalize TCRbeta repertoire quantification. TCRdb applied fastp at Q25 and MiXCR to the public reads, then kept only in-frame beta chains. One record per CDR3 amino acid sequence lists the most common genes and DNA. Across this sample there are nearly 350,000 distinct CDR3 sequences, with 15% to 20% seen only once. Approximately 44% of the sample belongs to the ten largest clones.

Here the sequenced sample was PBMCs, mostly from graft donor cells, taken 360 days after TCRalphabeta/CD19-depleted stem cell transplant. The source of these receptors is a male patient under 10 years old who had a stem cell transplant for acute lymphoblastic leukemia, so the T cells may come from the graft donor.

This clonotype was seen a few times. The rearrangement links TRBV15 to TRBJ2-3; 9 positions agree with TRBD2. The CDR3 sequence is 18 residues long. The ends lost 0 bases at V and 0 bases at J; junction bases unmatched: 7. Germline V gives CDR1 LNHNV, CDR2 YYDKDF (reference sequence). CDR3 region: CATSRDQRLAASTDTQYF. The CDR3 DNA reads TGTGCCACCAGCAGAGATCAGAGACTAGCGGCTAGCACAGATACGCAGTATTTT.

This clonotype was counted ten times or more. V is TRBV20-1 and J is TRBJ2-3; D gene unclear. Trimming took 2 bases from V and 5 from J, leaving 11 bases between them. This CDR3 spans 13 amino acids. Germline V lookup: CDR1 DFQATT, CDR2 SNEGSKA (reference sequence). As DNA, the CDR3 is TGCAGTGCTAGACCTCCGATGGGAGATACGCAGTATTTT. This translates into CSARPPMGDTQYF.

The V and J genes are TRBV12-3 or TRBV12-4 and TRBJ2-1; no clear D gene. The V gene lost 3 bases and the J gene lost 2 bases, with 8 bases spanning the gap. The CDR3 is 14 residues long. This chain's CDR3 is CASSFSSAYNEQFF. CDR3 nucleotides: TGTGCCAGCAGTTTTTCCTCCGCCTACAATGAGCAGTTCTTC.

The genes are TRBV20-1 and TRBJ2-1; 12 bases are a match to TRBD2. The CDR3 contains 16 residues. V was clipped by 6 bases and J by 4 bases; unmatched bases: 10. Looked up from germline, CDR1 is DFQATT and CDR2 is SNEGSKA (reference sequence). For the CDR3, the DNA is TGCAGTGCAATGACTAGCGGGAGCGGTGGGTACAATGAGCAGTTCTTC. Its translation is CSAMTSGSGGYNEQFF.

This clonotype was picked up a small number of times. The chain combines TRBV12-3 or TRBV12-4 with TRBJ2-2; 9 bases are a match to TRBD1. The V gene end was trimmed by 5 bases and the J gene end by 4 bases; junction bases not matched to a gene: 5. The length of the CDR3 is 15 residues. The CDR3 coding sequence is TGTGCCAGCAGTCCGGGACAGGGAGGCACCGGGGAGCTGTTTTTT. It yields the protein CASSPGQGGTGELFF.

This clonotype was counted many times. The chain couples TRBV6-2 or TRBV6-3 to TRBJ2-7, with D possibly TRBD1 on 6 matching bases. The germline V gene has CDR1 MNHEY and CDR2 SVGEGT. The CDR3 sequence is 15 residues long. V lost 5 bases, J lost 7 bases, and 21 bases lay in between. CDR3 nucleotide sequence: TGTGCCAGCAGTCGCCGGGACACGAGGTGGGCGGAGCAGTACTTC. Translating it yields CASSRRDTRWAEQYF.

This chain uses TRBV25-1 with TRBJ1-2, with TRBD1 matching over 7 bases. Germline V gene data show CDR1 as MGHDK and CDR2 as SYGVNS. The CDR3 sequence is 16 residues long. With 1 base clipped from V and 3 bases from J, the junction kept 8 bases outside the gene matches. CDR3 DNA sequence: TGTGCCAGCAGTGAATCTGTCGCAGGGACAGACTATGGCTACACCTTC. Translating gives CASSESVAGTDYGYTF.

This clonotype has only a few counts. V usage is TRBV7-2 and J usage is TRBJ2-3; tentative D call: TRBD2 (6 bases). With 2 bases removed from V and 4 bases from J, the gap between germline ends came to 10 bases. The CDR3 is made up of 14 amino acids. The V gene's germline CDR1 is SGHTA and CDR2 FQGNSA. CDR3 nucleotide sequence: TGTGCCAGCAGCTTACTAGGAGGGGCAGATACGCAGTATTTT. Translated, it gives CASSLLGGADTQYF.